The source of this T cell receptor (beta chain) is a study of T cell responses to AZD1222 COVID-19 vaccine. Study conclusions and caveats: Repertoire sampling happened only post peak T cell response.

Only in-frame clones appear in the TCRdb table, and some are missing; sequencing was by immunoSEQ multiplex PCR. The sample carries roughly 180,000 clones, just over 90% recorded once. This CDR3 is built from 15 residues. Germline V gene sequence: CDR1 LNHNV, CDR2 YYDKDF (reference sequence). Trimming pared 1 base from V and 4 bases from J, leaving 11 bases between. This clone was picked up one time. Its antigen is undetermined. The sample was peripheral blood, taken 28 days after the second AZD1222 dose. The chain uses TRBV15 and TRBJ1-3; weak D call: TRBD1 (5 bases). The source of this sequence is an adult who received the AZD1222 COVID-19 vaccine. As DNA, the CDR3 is TGTGCCACCAGCAGAGGCACGGGGCGCGGAAACACCATATATTTT. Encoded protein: CATSRGTGRGNTIYF. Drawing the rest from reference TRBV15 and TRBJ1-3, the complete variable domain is DAMVIQNPRYQVTQFGKPVTLSCSQTLNHNVMYWYQQKSSQAPKLLFHYYDKDFNNEADTPDNFQSRRPNTSFCFLDIRSPGLGDTAMYLCATSRGTGRGNTIYFGEGSWLTVV.